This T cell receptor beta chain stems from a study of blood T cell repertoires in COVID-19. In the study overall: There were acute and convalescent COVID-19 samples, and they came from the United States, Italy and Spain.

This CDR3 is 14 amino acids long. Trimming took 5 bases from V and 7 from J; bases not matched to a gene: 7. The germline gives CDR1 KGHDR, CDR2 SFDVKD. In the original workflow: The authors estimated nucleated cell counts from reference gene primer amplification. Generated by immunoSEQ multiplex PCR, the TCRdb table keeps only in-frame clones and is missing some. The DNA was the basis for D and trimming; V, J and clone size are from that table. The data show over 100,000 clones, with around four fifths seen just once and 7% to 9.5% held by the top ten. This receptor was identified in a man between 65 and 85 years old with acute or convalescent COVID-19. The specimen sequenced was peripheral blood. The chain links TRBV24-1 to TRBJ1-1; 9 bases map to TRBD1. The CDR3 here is CATSAQGARNEAFF. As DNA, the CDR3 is TGTGCCACCAGTGCACAGGGGGCACGGAATGAAGCTTTCTTT.